These 23 T cell receptor beta chains originate from one sample sequenced in a study of blood T cells in healthy people across ages. Primers used in a second PCR of roughly 6 to 12 cycles were a sample-barcoded 5' primer and a J-beta primer mix. Via MiXCR, TCRdb re-called the 5' RACE reads, giving one row per CDR3 protein. The data show some 1.5 million distinct CDR3 sequences, about 30% seen once. Sequenced sample: blood. The receptors were sampled from a woman aged 25-40 years in good health.

This clonotype has a count of ten or more. The V and J genes are TRBV7-6 and TRBJ2-7; 15 positions match TRBD2. There are 18 residues in the CDR3. Losses at the gene ends were 5 bases for V and 4 bases for J; bases not matched to a gene: 12. CDR1 and CDR2 (germline): SGHVS, FNYEAQ. The CDR3 spells CASSAGLAGGPGIYEQYF. The CDR3 region has the DNA TGTGCCAGCAGCGCGGGACTAGCGGGAGGCCCCGGAATTTACGAGCAGTACTTC.

This clonotype was detected a few times. The chain has TRBV7-2 and TRBJ2-7; D uncertain. The germline V and J ends were trimmed by 5 bases and 5 bases, with 13 bases remaining between them. This CDR3 spans 13 amino acids. Germline CDR1 and CDR2: SGHTA and FQGNSA. For the CDR3, the DNA is TGTGCCAGCAGCCCCCGGTGGGCCCACGAGCAGTACTTC. It translates to CASSPRWAHEQYF.

This clonotype was seen only a few times. This sequence joins TRBV9 and TRBJ1-2; D unresolved. The CDR3 length is 16 residues. The V gene's germline CDR1 is SGDLS and CDR2 YYNGEE. The V end lost 5 bases, the J end lost 0 bases, and 17 bases lay between the germline ends. The CDR3 sequence: CASRKQETTANYGYTF. In nucleotides, the CDR3 is TGTGCCAGCAGAAAGCAGGAGACTACAGCTAACTATGGCTACACCTTC. The full variable domain, with the rest looked up from reference TRBV9 and TRBJ1-2, is DSGVTQTPKHLITATGQRVTLRCSPRSGDLSVYWYQQSLDQGLQFLIQYYNGEERAKGNILERFSAQQFPDLHSELNLSSLELGDSALYFCASRKQETTANYGYTFGSGTRLTVV.

In this sample, this clonotype turned up a few times. This chain connects TRBV20-1 to TRBJ2-7; TRBD2 agrees at 10 bases. From germline, CDR1 is DFQATT and CDR2 SNEGSKA (reference sequence). Trimming removed 6 bases from V and 7 bases from J; junction bases left unmatched: 12. CDR3 length: 14 residues. As DNA, the CDR3 is TGCAGTGCGGAGGCTAGCGGGAGTTGCTTTGAGCAGTACTTC. This encodes CSAEASGSCFEQYF.

The V gene is TRBV20-1, the J gene TRBJ2-7; TRBD2 aligns across 15 bases. Germline V gives CDR1 DFQATT, CDR2 SNEGSKA (reference sequence). The CDR3 loop spans 15 amino acids. V shed 5 bases, J shed 7 bases, and the junction held 9 bases outside the gene matches. CDR3 sequence (DNA): TGCAGTGCTCCTCGGACTAGCGGGGGGGCGAGGGAGCAGTACTTC. Translation gives CSAPRTSGGAREQYF.

This clonotype was seen many times. V usage is TRBV4-3 and J usage is TRBJ2-7; TRBD2 matches 12 bases. Per germline, CDR1 LGHNA and CDR2 YSLEER. CDR3 length: 17 residues. The V and J ends lost 0 bases and 3 bases, in that order; junction bases with no gene match: 6. The CDR3 DNA follows: TGCGCCAGCAGCCAAGATGCAGGACTAGCGGGATTCTACGAGCAGTACTTC. Its protein is CASSQDAGLAGFYEQYF.

J is TRBJ1-2 and V is TRBV20-1; D uncertain. This CDR3 contains 12 residues. The germline gives CDR1 DFQATT, CDR2 SNEGSKA (reference sequence). The V end lost 1 base, the J end lost 5 bases, and 8 bases lay between the germline ends. CDR3: CSARAVLYGYTF. For the CDR3, the DNA is TGCAGTGCTAGAGCGGTTTTGTATGGCTACACCTTC.

This clonotype was picked up a small number of times. The V and J genes are TRBV20-1 and TRBJ2-4, with 9 bases that match TRBD1. The CDR3 length is 13 residues. The V and J ends lost 3 bases and 6 bases, in that order; junction bases with no gene match: 3. Germline lookup yields CDR1 DFQATT and CDR2 SNEGSKA (reference sequence). CDR3 amino acids: CSARTGQGNIQYF. The DNA for the CDR3 is TGCAGTGCTAGGACGGGACAGGGAAACATTCAGTACTTC.

Details on this clonotype: An end of the junction does not agree with germline; a read error may underlie this. The CDR3 DNA reads as TGTGCCAAGAGAGATGCGCAGTATTTT. It specifies CAKRDAQYF. The chain is built from TRBV12-3 or TRBV12-4 and TRBJ2-3; no reliable D call. The CDR3 runs to 9 residues.

The chain employs TRBV6-5 and TRBJ1-6; no reliable D call. The germline CDR1 and CDR2 sequences are MNHEY and SVGAGI. Trimming left V 1 base short and J 2 bases short, with 9 bases between. The CDR3 is 16 amino acids. CDR3 in DNA: TGTGCCAGCAGTTACTTTCGAGCCACCTATAATTCACCCCTCCACTTT. It specifies CASSYFRATYNSPLHF.

This clonotype came up a few times. The chain joins TRBV5-1 to TRBJ2-2; 7 nucleotides agree with TRBD1. Germline trimming cut 0 bases from V and 7 bases from J; bases unmatched to any gene: 9. This CDR3 has 16 amino acids. In germline, CDR1 is SGHRS, CDR2 YFSETQ. CDR3 sequence: CASSLERTGGNGELFF. For the CDR3, the DNA is TGCGCCAGCAGCTTGGAGCGGACAGGAGGAAACGGGGAGCTGTTTTTT.

V usage is TRBV20-1 and J usage is TRBJ1-6; 10 nucleotides agree with TRBD1. The CDR3 consists of 15 residues. The germline gives CDR1 DFQATT, CDR2 SNEGSKA (reference sequence). V lost 1 base to trimming and J lost 7 bases; unmatched junction nucleotides: 4. The CDR3 nucleotides read TGCAGTGCTAGAGGGGGGACAGGGGTGAATTCACCCCTCCACTTT. This encodes CSARGGTGVNSPLHF.

This clonotype was detected many times. The J gene is TRBJ2-5, the V gene TRBV5-1; 11 bases line up with TRBD2. The CDR3 length is 15 residues. Trimming cost V 3 bases and J 5 bases; bases outside gene matches: 6. Per germline, CDR1 SGHRS and CDR2 YFSETQ. The CDR3 protein is CASSSGLAGGETQYF. In DNA, the CDR3 is TGCGCCAGCAGCTCCGGACTAGCGGGTGGTGAGACCCAGTACTTC.

This clonotype was recorded many times. This chain connects TRBV20-1 to TRBJ2-7, with TRBD1 matching over 9 bases. There are 13 residues in the CDR3. Trimming removed 4 bases from V and 4 bases from J; junction bases left unmatched: 5. From germline, CDR1 is DFQATT and CDR2 SNEGSKA (reference sequence). The CDR3 region has the DNA TGCAGTGCTATAGGACAGGGGCCGTACGAGCAGTACTTC. This gives the protein CSAIGQGPYEQYF.

The chain combines TRBV25-1 with TRBJ1-2, with no clear D. Germline V gene data show CDR1 as MGHDK and CDR2 as SYGVNS. V was trimmed by 1 base and J by 7 bases, leaving 7 bases between them. This CDR3 has 12 residues. The CDR3, as DNA: TGTGCCAGCAGTGAATCGAGCATTGGCTACACCTTC. Protein sequence: CASSESSIGYTF.

This clonotype turned up a few times. The chain employs TRBV5-1 and TRBJ2-5; D might be TRBD2 (5 bases). CDR3 length: 15 amino acids. V was pared by 3 bases and J by 5 bases, with 17 bases between. The germline V gene encodes CDR1 SGHRS and CDR2 YFSETQ. The CDR3 DNA is TGCGCCAGCAGCTCGAGGGCCCTATTGGGGGAGACCCAGTACTTC. It encodes CASSSRALLGETQYF.

The table lists this clonotype with a few counts. This chain uses TRBV28 with TRBJ1-2; D is perhaps TRBD1 (6 bases). Trimming pared 6 bases from V and 8 bases from J, leaving 10 bases between. The CDR3 consists of 11 residues. Germline V gene sequence: CDR1 MDHEN, CDR2 SYDVKM. The CDR3 protein is CASRNRAGYTF. The CDR3 DNA reads TGTGCCAGCAGGAACAGGGCGGGCTACACCTTC.

This rearrangement joins TRBV28 to TRBJ2-5, with 9 bases matching TRBD1. The closer fit of TRBJ2-7 to the DNA end suggests the J call may be wrong. This CDR3 has 14 amino acids. Germline CDR1 and CDR2: MDHEN and SYDVKM. CDR3 DNA sequence: TGTGCCAGCAGGACAGGGGGTGAGGTCTACGAGCAGTACTTC. This gives the protein CASRTGGEVYEQYF.

The chain recombines TRBV11-2 with TRBJ1-1; 12 bases line up with TRBD1. The length of the CDR3 is 18 residues. The V segment lost 5 bases and the J segment 5 bases; nucleotides outside the gene matches: 15. The germline V gene has CDR1 SGHAT and CDR2 FQNNGV. Here the CDR3 reads CASSPLSGTGGLRTEAFF. The CDR3 region has the DNA TGTGCCAGCAGCCCCCTTTCCGGGACAGGGGGCTTACGTACTGAAGCTTTCTTT.

The genes are TRBV25-1 and TRBJ1-2; D unresolved. Trimming removed 3 bases at V and 4 bases at J, with 9 bases between. The CDR3 runs 13 residues. Germline V gene data show CDR1 as MGHDK and CDR2 as SYGVNS. CDR3: CASSELYSYGYTF. Here the CDR3 DNA reads TGTGCCAGCAGTGAGTTGTATAGCTATGGCTACACCTTC.

This chain's CDR3 is CSASTGTTTSGANVLTF. The CDR3 coding sequence is TGCAGTGCTAGTACAGGCACTACTACCTCTGGGGCCAACGTCCTGACTTTC. The chain joins TRBV20-1 to TRBJ2-6, with D possibly matching TRBD1 (5 bases). The germline V and J ends were trimmed by 3 bases and 0 bases, with 15 bases remaining between them. This CDR3 is built from 17 residues. Germline CDR1 DFQATT, CDR2 SNEGSKA (reference sequence).

CDR3 loop: CASSYSTRVADTQYF. CDR3 sequence (DNA): TGTGCCAGCAGTTACTCAACCCGGGTTGCAGATACGCAGTATTTT. The chain couples TRBV6-6 to TRBJ2-3, with D uncertain. Trimming shortened V by 0 bases and J by 4 bases, and 11 bases separated the two germline ends. CDR1 and CDR2 (germline): MNHNY, SVGAGI (reference sequence). This CDR3 spans 15 amino acids.

The chain couples TRBV7-2 to TRBJ2-7; D gene unclear. The germline V and J ends were trimmed by 1 base and 6 bases, with 13 bases remaining between them. In germline, CDR1 is SGHTA, CDR2 FQGNSA. This CDR3 spans 14 amino acids. CDR3 DNA: TGTGCCAGCAGCTTAGGGACGGCAGCCGTCGAGCAGTACTTC. Encoded protein: CASSLGTAAVEQYF.